The 25 T cell receptor beta chains in this list originate from one sample, sequenced in a study of T-cell memory formation after mild COVID-19. TCRdb re-analysed the 5' RACE reads in MiXCR, keeping a single row per CDR3 protein. The sample carries about 500,000 distinct CDR3 sequences, roughly 20% recorded once. Sample: PBMCs or a T cell subset sorted from them (not recorded which). The receptors stem from an adult woman who had mild COVID-19 (a few samples of this study predate the infection). Cell type and time point are not known.

This clonotype occurred many times. The gene calls are TRBV11-2 and TRBJ1-2; D remains unclear. The length of the CDR3 is 14 residues. Trimming left V 2 bases short and J 0 bases short, with 7 bases between. CDR1 is SGHAT, CDR2 FQNNGV, per germline. CDR3 coding DNA: TGTGCCAGCAGCTTAACCAGGACTAACTATGGCTACACCTTC. The encoded protein is CASSLTRTNYGYTF.

This chain connects TRBV5-5 to TRBJ1-4, with D perhaps matching TRBD1 (5 bases). The CDR3 contains 17 residues. V was trimmed by 4 bases and J by 2 bases, leaving 18 bases between them. The germline V gene has CDR1 SGHKS and CDR2 YYEKEE (reference sequence). The CDR3 DNA sequence: TGTGCCAGCAGCCCTTACGACAGAAGAAGCACTAATGAAAAACTGTTTTTT. It translates to CASSPYDRRSTNEKLFF.

The rearrangement joins TRBV20-1 to TRBJ2-3, with TRBD2 matching 7 bases. The germline gives CDR1 DFQATT, CDR2 SNEGSKA (reference sequence). This CDR3 has 16 amino acids. V was clipped by 0 bases and J by 5 bases; unmatched bases: 11. CDR3 DNA: TGCAGTGCTAGAGATTTTGGCGGGAGTACGGGAGATACGCAGTATTTT. As protein: CSARDFGGSTGDTQYF.

The chain uses TRBV6-1 and TRBJ1-3, with TRBD1 matching over 10 bases. The V segment lost 6 bases and the J segment 3 bases; nucleotides outside the gene matches: 8. This CDR3 is built from 16 residues. Germline assignment: CDR1 MNHNS and CDR2 SASEGT. Written as DNA, the CDR3 is TGTGCCAGCAGGACCGGGACAGGGGCAGGTGGAAACACCATATATTTT. As protein: CASRTGTGAGGNTIYF.

The sample holds a few counts of this clonotype. The rearrangement joins TRBV12-3 or TRBV12-4 to TRBJ1-1, with D unclear. This CDR3 has 14 amino acids. Trimming removed 6 bases at V and 0 bases at J, with 11 bases between. CDR3 nucleotides: TGTGCCAGCAGGGAGGCCTTCTTGAACACTGAAGCTTTCTTT. Protein: CASREAFLNTEAFF.

The chain recombines TRBV6-5 with TRBJ2-1, with 7 positions matching TRBD2. The germline CDR1 and CDR2 sequences are MNHEY and SVGAGI. The V gene end was trimmed by 2 bases and the J gene end by 3 bases; junction bases not matched to a gene: 13. The CDR3 runs 18 residues. For the CDR3, the DNA is TGTGCCAGCAGTTACCTTCCCCACCTAGCGGACCTCTACAATGAGCAGTTCTTC. Amino acid sequence: CASSYLPHLADLYNEQFF.

This clonotype was detected a few times. The rearrangement joins TRBV10-3 to TRBJ2-3; 8 nucleotides line up with TRBD2. The V gene's germline CDR1 is ENHRY and CDR2 SYGVKD. The CDR3 runs 15 residues. The V and J ends lost 8 bases and 0 bases, in that order; junction bases with no gene match: 7. The CDR3 region is CAIAETSVSTDTQYF. DNA for the CDR3: TGTGCCATCGCCGAGACTAGCGTCAGCACAGATACGCAGTATTTT.

V gene TRBV11-2 combines with J gene TRBJ2-1; TRBD2 matches at 8 bases. V dropped 3 bases and J dropped 3; count of bases not matched to a gene: 7. In germline, CDR1 is SGHAT, CDR2 FQNNGV. There are 16 residues in the CDR3. The CDR3 reads CASSFRRGAVYNEQFF. The DNA for the CDR3 is TGTGCCAGCAGCTTCCGGCGGGGGGCCGTCTACAATGAGCAGTTCTTC.

The genes are TRBV7-6 and TRBJ2-2; TRBD1 agrees at 9 bases. The V and J ends lost 5 bases and 4 bases, in that order; junction bases with no gene match: 11. Germline CDR1 is SGHVS and CDR2 is FNYEAQ. The CDR3 consists of 17 residues. CDR3 nucleotide sequence: TGTGCCAGCAGCCAACCAAGGACAGGGGATGGCACCGGGGAGCTGTTTTTT. Amino acids: CASSQPRTGDGTGELFF.

The V gene is TRBV5-1, the J gene TRBJ2-7; 9 bases line up with TRBD1. The germline CDR1 and CDR2 sequences are SGHRS and YFSETQ. The junction had 4 bases not matched to a gene; V was cut back by 1 base and J by 5 bases. The CDR3 extends over 14 amino acids. DNA of the CDR3: TGCGCCAGCAGCTTGACCCGGGACAGGGACGAGCAGTACTTC. As protein: CASSLTRDRDEQYF. Filled out from reference TRBV5-1 and TRBJ2-7, the complete variable domain reads KAGVTQTPRYLIKTRGQQVTLSCSPISGHRSVSWYQQTPGQGLQFLFEYFSETQRNKGNFPGRFSGRQFSNSRSEMNVSTLELGDSALYLCASSLTRDRDEQYFGPGTRLTVT.

V and J are TRBV12-3 or TRBV12-4 and TRBJ2-7; 7 bases match TRBD1. The V and J ends lost 7 bases and 2 bases, in that order; junction bases with no gene match: 8. This CDR3 is 14 amino acids long. In DNA form, the CDR3 reads TGTGCCAGCATGAAAGACAGGGCGACCTACGAGCAGTACTTC. It specifies CASMKDRATYEQYF.

This clonotype was found a few times. The chain uses TRBV29-1 and TRBJ1-6; the D gene is possibly TRBD1 (5 bases). Germline lookup yields CDR1 SQVTM and CDR2 ANQGSEA. V was shortened by 6 bases and J by 9 bases, with 18 bases between the two germline ends. This CDR3 has 14 residues. DNA for the CDR3: TGCAGCGTCCCCCGGACGGGGCAGGCTTCACCCCTCCACTTT. It encodes CSVPRTGQASPLHF.

This clonotype was seen a few times. This chain links TRBV6-2 or TRBV6-3 with TRBJ2-1; D not certain. CDR1 and CDR2 from the germline V gene are MNHEY and SVGEGT. The CDR3 runs 15 residues. Trimming removed 7 bases from V and 0 bases from J, with 13 bases in between. The chain's CDR3 is CASTWYQSSYNEQFF. The CDR3 nucleotides read TGTGCCAGCACCTGGTATCAGAGCTCCTACAATGAGCAGTTCTTC.

This clonotype occurred a few times. The chain is built from TRBV12-3 or TRBV12-4 and TRBJ2-3; TRBD2 matches 10 bases. The CDR3 covers 16 residues. The V gene end was trimmed by 6 bases and the J gene end by 2 bases; junction bases not matched to a gene: 8. CDR3 nucleotides: TGTGCCAGCAGCCTCAAAGCGGGGGGGGCCACAGATACGCAGTATTTT. Translation: CASSLKAGGATDTQYF.

This clonotype showed up just a few times. The chain combines TRBV24-1 with TRBJ2-2; the D is unclear. The germline V gene encodes CDR1 KGHDR and CDR2 SFDVKD. Trimming took 5 bases from V and 2 from J, leaving 14 bases between them. The CDR3 covers 16 residues. Here the CDR3 reads CATSAPLPPNTGELFF. CDR3 in DNA: TGTGCCACCAGTGCCCCCCTTCCTCCCAACACCGGGGAGCTGTTTTTT.

The chain employs TRBV10-3 and TRBJ1-2, with D tentatively TRBD1 (6 bases). V lost 4 bases to trimming and J lost 4 bases, with 19 bases between them. The CDR3 totals 16 residues. Germline-derived CDR1 and CDR2 are ENHRY and SYGVKD. The CDR3 here is CAISAINSGAPYGYTF. The CDR3 DNA is TGTGCCATCAGTGCGATCAATTCAGGGGCCCCCTATGGCTACACCTTC.

This chain connects TRBV30 to TRBJ2-3; perhaps TRBD1 as D (6 bases). This CDR3 is 15 amino acids long. CDR1 is GTSNPN and CDR2 is SVGIG in the germline V gene (reference sequence). The V end was cut by 3 bases, the J end by 4 bases, with 17 bases between. The CDR3 sequence is CAWSSQGRGADTQYF. The CDR3, as DNA: TGTGCCTGGAGCTCTCAGGGGAGAGGCGCAGATACGCAGTATTTT.

The chain employs TRBV3-1 and TRBJ2-7; 7 nucleotides match TRBD1. Germline V gene lookup returns CDR1 LGHDT and CDR2 YNNKEL (reference sequence). The CDR3 runs to 15 residues. Trimming at V came to 5 bases and at J to 3 bases, leaving 10 bases not matched to a gene. DNA for the CDR3: TGTGCCAGCAGCTTCCCGGGACAGACTAACTACGAGCAGTACTTC. It yields the protein CASSFPGQTNYEQYF.

This clonotype has only a few counts. The J gene is TRBJ1-1, the V gene TRBV12-3 or TRBV12-4; no clear D. The CDR3 contains 13 residues. The V and J ends lost 0 bases and 7 bases respectively, with 9 bases between them. Here the CDR3 DNA reads TGTGCCAGCAGTTTAGCGCCAGGCGGTGAAGCTTTCTTT. Protein product: CASSLAPGGEAFF.

Only a few counts were recorded for this clonotype. The rearrangement joins TRBV18 to TRBJ2-1, with 9 bases fitting TRBD1. The CDR3 length is 16 residues. Germline V gene data show CDR1 as KGHSH and CDR2 as LQKENI. After removal of 0 bases from V and 8 bases from J, the junction contained 8 bases not matched to a gene. CDR3 in amino acids: CASSPPSWTGVDEQFF. The CDR3 bases are TGTGCCAGCTCACCACCGTCTTGGACAGGGGTGGATGAGCAGTTCTTC.

This clonotype was counted between two and nine times. The CDR3 is CASSLDLLGGRRGGYTF. The CDR3 nucleotides are TGTGCCAGCAGCTTAGACCTCCTCGGGGGGCGTCGGGGTGGCTACACCTTC. This chain links TRBV11-2 with TRBJ1-2; weak D call: TRBD1 (6 bases). The germline V gene has CDR1 SGHAT and CDR2 FQNNGV. This CDR3 comprises 17 residues. With 0 bases removed from V and 7 bases from J, the gap between germline ends came to 21 bases.

This clonotype was seen a few times. V usage is TRBV6-6 and J usage is TRBJ1-1; the match to TRBD1 covers 8 bases. After removal of 5 bases from V and 3 bases from J, the junction contained 5 bases not matched to a gene. The CDR3 totals 14 residues. Germline V gene sequence: CDR1 MNHNY, CDR2 SVGAGI (reference sequence). The CDR3 DNA sequence: TGTGCCAGCAGTGCAGGGGGCGCGGACACTGAAGCTTTCTTT. Translating gives CASSAGGADTEAFF.

This clonotype was detected only a few times. The V and J genes are TRBV27 and TRBJ1-1; no reliable D call. The CDR3 has 13 amino acids. In germline, CDR1 is MNHEY, CDR2 SMNVEV (reference sequence). V was cut by 1 base and J by 7 bases, with 10 bases left in between. The CDR3: CASSLYYGLEAFF. The CDR3 bases are TGTGCCAGCAGTTTATATTACGGGCTTGAAGCTTTCTTT.

The V gene is TRBV12-3 or TRBV12-4, the J gene TRBJ1-5, with D possibly being TRBD1 (5 bases). CDR3 length: 14 amino acids. Trimming stripped 3 bases from V and 5 bases from J, with 11 bases between. In DNA form, the CDR3 reads TGTGCCAGCAGTTTCGGCGTAGGGGATCAGCCCCAGCATTTT. Translation gives CASSFGVGDQPQHF.

The chain uses TRBV7-8 and TRBJ2-2, with 7 positions matching TRBD2. The CDR3 runs 15 residues. V shed 0 bases, J shed 7 bases, and the junction held 5 bases outside the gene matches. The germline CDR1 and CDR2 sequences are SGHVS and FQNEAQ. The CDR3 reads CASSLAGGQVGELFF. CDR3 sequence (DNA): TGTGCCAGCAGCTTAGCGGGAGGGCAAGTCGGGGAGCTGTTTTTT.